This record covers a single T cell receptor beta chain. Its antigen is not known. The data are from a study of cytomegalovirus exposure and HLA in healthy donors. Study results and caveats: Rarity marked most TCR sequences, yet some public TCRs occurred in many donors. The tendency of first-cohort TCR clusters to co-occur in the 120 or so validation repertoires was identified by a subsequent analysis. The authors enumerated over 150 TCR beta chains as linked to cytomegalovirus.

V trimming: 5 bases; J trimming: 8 bases; junction bases outside the gene matches: 7. CDR1 SGHTA and CDR2 FQGNSA come from the germline V gene. This CDR3 spans 14 amino acids. Using immunoSEQ multiplex PCR, the repertoire was profiled, and TCRdb retains in-frame clones only, with some absent. The data contain roughly 150,000 clones, just over 90% of them singletons. Sequences were obtained from PBMCs. The clonotype was recovered from a man aged 18 to 35 in good health and CMV-seronegative. The chain is built from TRBV7-2 and TRBJ1-4, with 8 bases aligning to TRBD1. The CDR3 spells CASSPRTGPEKLFF. The CDR3 bases are TGTGCCAGCAGCCCAAGGACAGGGCCAGAAAAACTGTTTTTT.